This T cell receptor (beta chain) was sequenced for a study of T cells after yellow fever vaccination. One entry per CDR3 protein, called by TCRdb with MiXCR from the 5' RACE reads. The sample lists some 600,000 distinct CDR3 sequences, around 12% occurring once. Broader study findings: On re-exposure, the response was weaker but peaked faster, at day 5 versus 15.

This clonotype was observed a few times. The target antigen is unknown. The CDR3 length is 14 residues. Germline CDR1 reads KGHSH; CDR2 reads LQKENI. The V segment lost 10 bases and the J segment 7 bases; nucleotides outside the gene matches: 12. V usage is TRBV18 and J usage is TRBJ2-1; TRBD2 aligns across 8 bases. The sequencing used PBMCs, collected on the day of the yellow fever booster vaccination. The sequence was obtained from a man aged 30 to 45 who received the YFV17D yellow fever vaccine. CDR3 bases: TGTGCCAACCCCCCGGGGGGGAGTCGGAATGAGCAGTTCTTC. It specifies CANPPGGSRNEQFF.